This TCR beta chain was recorded in a study of lymphopenia after photon versus proton radiotherapy. The CDR3 sequence is 11 residues long. The germline CDR1 and CDR2 sequences are PRHDT and FYEKMQ (reference sequence). V lost 5 bases, J lost 4 bases, and 5 bases lay in between. Overall study results and limits: After lymphocyte nadir, photon-treated repertoires showed oligoclonal expansion, especially CD8+ Temra. In patients who died, overall survival fell as post-nadir TCR diversity dropped more.

The table came from immunoSEQ multiplex PCR; TCRdb's copy has only in-frame clones and leaves some out. The data show some 45,000 clones, with under 85% seen just once and about 24% held by the top ten. Note on this clone: Antigen specificity is unknown.

This rearrangement joins TRBV13 to TRBJ1-2; D gene uncertain. Sequencing was performed on peripheral blood, taken from a patient treated with proton-based radiotherapy. The receptor was isolated from a woman between 65 and 79 years old with pancreatic cancer. For the CDR3, the DNA is TGTGCCAGCAGCGCAGCCTATGGCTACACCTTC. As protein: CASSAAYGYTF.